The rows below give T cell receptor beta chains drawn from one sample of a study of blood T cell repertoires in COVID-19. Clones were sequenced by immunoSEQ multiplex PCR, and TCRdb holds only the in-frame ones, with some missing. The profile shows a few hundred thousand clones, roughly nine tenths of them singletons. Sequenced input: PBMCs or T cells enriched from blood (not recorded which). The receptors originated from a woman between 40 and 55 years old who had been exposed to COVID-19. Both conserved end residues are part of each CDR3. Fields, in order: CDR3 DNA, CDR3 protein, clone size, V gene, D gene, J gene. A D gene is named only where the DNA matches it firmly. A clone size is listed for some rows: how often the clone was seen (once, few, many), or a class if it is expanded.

CDR3nt: TGTGCCAGCAGCTTAGGCGTCGAGCAGTACTTC
CDR3aa: CASSLGVEQYF
abundance: -
v_gene: TRBV11-2
d_gene: -
j_gene: TRBJ2-7

CDR3nt: TGTGCCAGCAGCTCGCCACCGGGACAGGATAGGGGAGGCTACACCTTC
CDR3aa: CASSSPPGQDRGGYTF
abundance: -
v_gene: TRBV11-2
d_gene: TRBD1
j_gene: TRBJ1-2

CDR3nt: TGTGCCACTCGGGCGGGGCAGAGCAATGAAAAACTGTTTTTT
CDR3aa: CATRAGQSNEKLFF
abundance: -
v_gene: TRBV2
d_gene: -
j_gene: TRBJ1-4

CDR3nt: TGTGCCACCAGGCGGGAGGGGGGCACCGGGGAGCTGTTTTTT
CDR3aa: CATRREGGTGELFF
abundance: -
v_gene: TRBV24-1
d_gene: TRBD2
j_gene: TRBJ2-2

CDR3nt: TGTGCCAGCAGTCCCCAATCCTATGGCTACACCTTC
CDR3aa: CASSPQSYGYTF
abundance: -
v_gene: TRBV6-2/TRBV6-3
d_gene: -
j_gene: TRBJ1-2

CDR3nt: TGTGCAAGTCGCTTACCAACCCGGCGACAGAATCAGCCCCAGCATTTT
CDR3aa: CASRLPTRRQNQPQHF
abundance: -
v_gene: TRBV12-2
d_gene: -
j_gene: TRBJ1-5

CDR3nt: TGTGCCAGCAGTGAGGGTAGTCGGACAGGGGGCAATCAGCCCCAGCATTTT
CDR3aa: CASSEGSRTGGNQPQHF
abundance: -
v_gene: TRBV2
d_gene: TRBD1
j_gene: TRBJ1-5

CDR3nt: TGTGCCAGCTCACCAAGTTTAGGAGGACAGGGGGCTGATGATGAAAAACTGTTTTTT
CDR3aa: CASSPSLGGQGADDEKLFF
abundance: -
v_gene: TRBV18
d_gene: TRBD1
j_gene: TRBJ1-4

CDR3nt: TGTGCCAGCAGCGGGGACTACCCAACCTACGAGCAGTACTTC
CDR3aa: CASSGDYPTYEQYF
abundance: -
v_gene: TRBV6-5
d_gene: TRBD2
j_gene: TRBJ2-7

CDR3nt: TGTGCCAGCTCACCACAGGGACAGCCCCCAGATACGCAGTATTTT
CDR3aa: CASSPQGQPPDTQYF
abundance: -
v_gene: TRBV18
d_gene: TRBD1
j_gene: TRBJ2-3

CDR3nt: TGTGCCAGCAGTGAAGCGCTATCGGGTATCGTGGCGGGGGCGCTATCCGGAAACACCATATATTTT
CDR3aa: CASSEALSGIVAGALSGNTIYF
abundance: -
v_gene: TRBV6-1
d_gene: -
j_gene: TRBJ1-3

CDR3nt: TGTGCCAGCACCTATCTCATCGGGACAGCGGAAGCTTTCTTT
CDR3aa: CASTYLIGTAEAFF
abundance: once
v_gene: TRBV2
d_gene: TRBD1
j_gene: TRBJ1-1

CDR3nt: TGTGCCAGCAGCTTGACCTTGAGGGCTAACTATGGCTACACCTTC
CDR3aa: CASSLTLRANYGYTF
abundance: once
v_gene: TRBV5-6
d_gene: -
j_gene: TRBJ1-2

CDR3nt: TGTGCCAGCAGGTCAACAGGGATCGCTTTCTTT
CDR3aa: CASRSTGIAFF
abundance: -
v_gene: TRBV3-1/TRBV3-2
d_gene: -
j_gene: TRBJ1-1

CDR3nt: TGCGCCAGCAGCTTGACAGGGGATGATCAGCCCCAGCATTTT
CDR3aa: CASSLTGDDQPQHF
abundance: -
v_gene: TRBV5-1
d_gene: TRBD1
j_gene: TRBJ1-5

CDR3nt: TGTGCCAGCAGCTTAGACGGACTTGCAGCTAACTATGGCTACACCTTC
CDR3aa: CASSLDGLAANYGYTF
abundance: -
v_gene: TRBV7-2
d_gene: -
j_gene: TRBJ1-2

CDR3nt: TGTGCCAGCCGTCGCTCGACAGGGGAAAAAGCTTTCTTT
CDR3aa: CASRRSTGEKAFF
abundance: -
v_gene: TRBV6-5
d_gene: TRBD1
j_gene: TRBJ1-1

CDR3nt: TGTGCCAGCAGTACCCGCGGGACAGGGACCCCCAACACCGGGGAGCTGTTTTTT
CDR3aa: CASSTRGTGTPNTGELFF
abundance: -
v_gene: TRBV27
d_gene: TRBD1
j_gene: TRBJ2-2

CDR3nt: TGTGCCAGCCTCACGGGAGTAGGGGAGCAGTACTTC
CDR3aa: CASLTGVGEQYF
abundance: -
v_gene: TRBV28
d_gene: -
j_gene: TRBJ2-7

CDR3nt: TGTGCCAGCAGCAAAGGGACAGGGGGCGCCGGGGAGCTGTTTTTT
CDR3aa: CASSKGTGGAGELFF
abundance: medium-sized
v_gene: TRBV21-1
d_gene: -
j_gene: TRBJ2-2

CDR3nt: TGTGCCAGCAGCCACCTCTTTTTTCCCGGCCAGGTGAACACTGAAGCTTTCTTT
CDR3aa: CASSHLFFPGQVNTEAFF
abundance: -
v_gene: TRBV7-8
d_gene: -
j_gene: TRBJ1-1

CDR3nt: TGTGCCAGCAGCCGCGGGACAGGGGTTCTCTATGGCTACACCTTC
CDR3aa: CASSRGTGVLYGYTF
abundance: -
v_gene: TRBV27
d_gene: TRBD1
j_gene: TRBJ1-2

CDR3nt: TGTGCCACCAGTGACTCGGGACAGGGAAGTCAGCCCCAGCATTTT
CDR3aa: CATSDSGQGSQPQHF
abundance: -
v_gene: TRBV24-1
d_gene: TRBD1
j_gene: TRBJ1-5

CDR3nt: TGTGCCAGCAGCCCCCGATCCGGACTAGCGGGGGGACACGAGCAGTACTTC
CDR3aa: CASSPRSGLAGGHEQYF
abundance: -
v_gene: TRBV11-2
d_gene: TRBD2
j_gene: TRBJ2-7

CDR3nt: TGTGCCAGCAGCTTAGCCGGGACTAGGTCCTACAATGAGCAGTTCTTC
CDR3aa: CASSLAGTRSYNEQFF
abundance: -
v_gene: TRBV11-1
d_gene: TRBD2
j_gene: TRBJ2-1

CDR3nt: TGTGCCAGTAGTATGACAGGGTCGAGTCAGCCCCAGCATTTT
CDR3aa: CASSMTGSSQPQHF
abundance: -
v_gene: TRBV19
d_gene: TRBD1
j_gene: TRBJ1-5

CDR3nt: TGTGCCAGCAGCGGGGGATTACTAGCGCCTACCTACGAGCAGTACTTC
CDR3aa: CASSGGLLAPTYEQYF
abundance: once
v_gene: TRBV9
d_gene: TRBD2
j_gene: TRBJ2-7

CDR3nt: TGTGCCAGTAGTATCCAGGCTTACTATGGCTACACCTTC
CDR3aa: CASSIQAYYGYTF
abundance: -
v_gene: TRBV19
d_gene: -
j_gene: TRBJ1-2

CDR3nt: TGTGCTAGCAGCTCGAGTAGCGGCAGCGGGGAGCTGTTTTTT
CDR3aa: CASSSSSGSGELFF
abundance: -
v_gene: TRBV7-7
d_gene: -
j_gene: TRBJ2-2

CDR3nt: TGTGCCAGCAGGAAAACAGGGACCTCCTACGAGCAGTACTTC
CDR3aa: CASRKTGTSYEQYF
abundance: -
v_gene: TRBV27
d_gene: -
j_gene: TRBJ2-7

CDR3nt: TGTGCCAGTATTATGCCCGGTACCGGGGAGCTGTTTTTT
CDR3aa: CASIMPGTGELFF
abundance: -
v_gene: TRBV19
d_gene: -
j_gene: TRBJ2-2

CDR3nt: TGTGCCAGCAGCCAAGATCTGGGGCCCCAAGAGACCCAGTACTTC
CDR3aa: CASSQDLGPQETQYF
abundance: -
v_gene: TRBV14
d_gene: -
j_gene: TRBJ2-5

CDR3nt: TGTGCCAGTAGTATTAGGTCAGGACTGCGGGGGAATGAGCAGTTCTTC
CDR3aa: CASSIRSGLRGNEQFF
abundance: -
v_gene: TRBV19
d_gene: TRBD2
j_gene: TRBJ2-1

CDR3nt: TGTGCCAGCAGCGTGGGGGGACAGCGTATCCTTGAAGCTTTCTTT
CDR3aa: CASSVGGQRILEAFF
abundance: -
v_gene: TRBV6-6
d_gene: TRBD1
j_gene: TRBJ1-1

CDR3nt: TGTGCCAGCATACCACGGGTATCTGGAAACACCATATATTTT
CDR3aa: CASIPRVSGNTIYF
abundance: -
v_gene: TRBV7-2
d_gene: -
j_gene: TRBJ1-3

CDR3nt: TGTGCTAGTGGCCTTAGCAGGACGGGGAATGAAAAACTGTTTTTT
CDR3aa: CASGLSRTGNEKLFF
abundance: -
v_gene: TRBV12-5
d_gene: -
j_gene: TRBJ1-4

CDR3nt: TGTGCCAGCAGTTACGTTGGCGGTTTAAACATTCAGTACTTC
CDR3aa: CASSYVGGLNIQYF
abundance: -
v_gene: TRBV6-2/TRBV6-3
d_gene: -
j_gene: TRBJ2-4

CDR3nt: TGTGCCAGCAGCCACGGGACTAGCGGGAGAATCTACGAGCAGTACTTC
CDR3aa: CASSHGTSGRIYEQYF
abundance: -
v_gene: TRBV3-1/TRBV3-2
d_gene: TRBD2
j_gene: TRBJ2-7

CDR3nt: TGTGCCAGCAGCCCTCAACCGGGACAGAGGAATGAAAAACTGTTTTTT
CDR3aa: CASSPQPGQRNEKLFF
abundance: few
v_gene: TRBV7-2
d_gene: TRBD1
j_gene: TRBJ1-4

CDR3nt: TGTGCCAGCAGCGCCCGGGACAGGGGGAGCTATGGCTACACCTTC
CDR3aa: CASSARDRGSYGYTF
abundance: -
v_gene: TRBV7-2
d_gene: TRBD1
j_gene: TRBJ1-2

CDR3nt: TGTGCCAGCAGCGTAGCAGTTTGGGCAGGGCGAGAGACCCAGTACTTC
CDR3aa: CASSVAVWAGRETQYF
abundance: -
v_gene: TRBV9
d_gene: -
j_gene: TRBJ2-5

CDR3nt: TGTGCCAGCAGTGAAAGCTCGGGGGGGCCCGGGGAGCTGTTTTTT
CDR3aa: CASSESSGGPGELFF
abundance: -
v_gene: TRBV6-1
d_gene: TRBD2
j_gene: TRBJ2-2

CDR3nt: TGTGCCAGCAGCTCACAGGGGGCAGGGGGCTACACCTTC
CDR3aa: CASSSQGAGGYTF
abundance: -
v_gene: TRBV7-2
d_gene: TRBD1
j_gene: TRBJ1-2

CDR3nt: TGCAGCGTTACATTCCTTCGGAACACTGAAGCTTTCTTT
CDR3aa: CSVTFLRNTEAFF
abundance: -
v_gene: TRBV29-1
d_gene: -
j_gene: TRBJ1-1